The T cell receptor beta chain under discussion was sequenced for a study of blood T cell repertoires in COVID-19 (TCRdb year 2020). About the investigation overall: The collaborator samples originated in the United States, Italy and Spain and spanned the acute and convalescent phases of COVID-19. The material from the prospective study consisted of cDNA or gDNA derived from T cells, B-cell-depleted T cells, or PBMCs. Subjects who had been exposed to COVID-19, were actively infected with it, or had recovered from it provided the deeply sampled blood TCRbeta repertoires that made up the dataset. The repertoires were released in a freely available public database intended as a resource for research on the immune response to SARS-CoV-2. The samples were drawn from two sources: the first 160 participants of the ongoing ImmuneRACE study, and some 1,300 subjects contributed by 6 global collaborators. A de-identified subject ID, COVID-19 status, age in years and sex were almost always included in the sample metadata. HLA class I and class II types, where available, came from metadata supplied by the sample provider rather than from assay-based typing. Summary of the overall study and its limitations: How much clinical and demographic metadata was included differed by source and by participant, and the metadata was provided uncurated.

The immunoSEQ Assay, a bias-controlled multiplex PCR, was used to amplify TCRbeta CDR3 regions from genomic DNA. The original methods were these. The number of nucleated cells in each sample was estimated from the amplification of reference gene primers within the assay. Sequence reads were collapsed and filtered to measure the absolute abundance of every unique TCRbeta CDR3 rearrangement. For each sample, productive Simpson clonality was calculated by taking the square root of Simpson's diversity index across productive rearrangements. TCRdb mirrors the immuneACCESS table, restricted to in-frame sequences. Some clones are absent from its copies; in checked studies, under half trace to an unresolved V gene, and the reason for the others is unknown. D and trimming come from the DNA, and the V and J calls and clone size come from that table. The sample table holds about 120,000 clones, of which around 77% were seen once. Roughly 7.9% of the sample lies in the top ten.

From cysteine to phenylalanine, the CDR3 is 14 amino acids long. The read is trimmed to its CDR3 DNA, 42 bases read in frame from base 1. V was cut back by 3 bases and J by 5 bases, leaving a gap of 15 bases between them. CDR1 and CDR2 are read off the germline V gene as SGHRS and YFSETQ. About this clone: What antigen it recognizes has not been identified. The input lacks base qualities; no much larger clone sits a single base away.

Collaborating institutions collected whole blood in K2EDTA tubes following their own protocols. For TCRbeta analysis, collaborator samples were shipped as frozen whole blood, as isolated PBMCs, or as DNA extracted from either sample type. The chain is assembled from TRBV5-1 and TRBJ2-7; the D gene is perhaps TRBD2, on 6 matching bases. The clonotype comes from a human donor in a cohort sampled during active COVID-19. Material: peripheral blood. In nucleotides, the sequence is TGCGCCAGCAGCTCCGGGACTGGACCTAACGAGCAGTACTTC. This is translated as CASSSGTGPNEQYF.